Described below is a single T cell receptor (beta chain) sequence and its context. Its antigen is not known. The same CDR3 arises from other DNA sequences in this sample as well. These data originate in a study of shared clonotypes between healthy human individuals. Overall study findings and caveats: It was expected that sequencing depth would affect clonotype sharing among donors. Represented diversity, genetic and exposure-history alike, was limited by few donors.

At the deep level, the assay was run. The protocol was immunoSEQ multiplex PCR, while the TCRdb copy is restricted to in-frame clones and leaves out a portion. The sample consists of about 2.1 million clones, just over 90% of them appearing once. Cells designated naive CD8 were CD45RO-negative and were positively selected for CCR7, with terminally differentiated effector memory CD45RA+ cells excluded. The junction had 4 bases not matched to a gene; V was cut back by 1 base and J by 5 bases. Germline assignment: CDR1 MGHRA and CDR2 YSYEKL. CDR3 size: 14 residues. Input material: naive CD8+ T cells from PBMCs. The chain uses TRBV4-1 and TRBJ1-2, with 7 bases fitting TRBD1. This sequence originates from a man in his late teens or twenties in good health. Some clones in this sample may be carry-over from other donors' samples. CDR3 bases: TGCGCCAGCAGCCAAGGACAGGGTTTTTATGGCTACACCTTC. Translation gives CASSQGQGFYGYTF.